This TCR beta chain was identified in a study of blood T cells in healthy people across ages. On the study more broadly: Capture via template switching afforded approximately one barcoded beta molecule per two T cells. General study findings and limits: Estimated diversity that came from one million T cells was considered an underestimate. Among long-lived donors, naive CD4+ cells were more numerous and diversity higher than in aged donors.

The authors ran a second PCR of roughly 6 to 12 cycles using a sample-barcoded 5' primer and a J-beta primer mix. TCRdb reprocessed the 5' RACE reads via MiXCR and lists one record per CDR3 protein. Of roughly 1,800,000 distinct CDR3 sequences in the sample, about 50% were seen once. About this clonotype itself: What it binds is not known. At one end, the junction sequence differs from germline, possibly due to a read error.

CDR3 size: 14 residues. Germline loops: CDR1 KGHDR, CDR2 SFDVKD. The clonotype was recovered from a woman in her 40s in good health. The V gene is TRBV24-1, the J gene TRBJ2-5, with 7 nucleotides matching TRBD1. The sample comprised blood. The CDR3 spells CATIDWDSEETQYF. In DNA, the CDR3 is TGTGCCACCATTGATTGGGACAGTGAAGAGACCCAGTACTTC.